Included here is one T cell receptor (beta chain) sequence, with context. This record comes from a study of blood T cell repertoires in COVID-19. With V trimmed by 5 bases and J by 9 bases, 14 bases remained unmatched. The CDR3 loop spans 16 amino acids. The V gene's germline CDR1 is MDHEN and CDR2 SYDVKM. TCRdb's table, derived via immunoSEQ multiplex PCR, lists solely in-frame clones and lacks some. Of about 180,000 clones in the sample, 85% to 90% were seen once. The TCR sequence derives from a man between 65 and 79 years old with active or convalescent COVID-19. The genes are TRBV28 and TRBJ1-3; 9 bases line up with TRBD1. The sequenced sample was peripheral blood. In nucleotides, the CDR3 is TGTGCCAGCAGTCTACCGACAGGGGGGTCTGTAAGCACCATATATTTT. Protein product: CASSLPTGGSVSTIYF.